The 22 T cell receptor beta chains presented below share a single source sample, sequenced in a study of blood T cell repertoires in COVID-19. Repertoires were generated with immunoSEQ multiplex PCR, while TCRdb's copy carries only in-frame clones and drops some. The profile covers 250,000 to 350,000 clones, with around 85% appearing a single time and almost 1.5% taken by the ten largest. The sequenced sample was peripheral blood. All receptors come from a human donor with COVID-19, enrolled during active disease. The donor label of this sample is uncertain.

The CDR3 is CATSDAADHGYTF. The DNA of the CDR3 is TGTGCCACCAGTGATGCGGCAGACCATGGCTACACCTTC. The rearrangement joins TRBV24-1 to TRBJ1-2; D unclear. V was trimmed by 3 bases and J by 6 bases, leaving 10 bases between them. The V gene's germline CDR1 is KGHDR and CDR2 SFDVKD. The CDR3 extends over 13 amino acids.

The CDR3 loop reads CATSSNTYTGELFF. The CDR3 DNA sequence: TGTGCCACCAGTTCCAACACATACACCGGGGAGCTGTTTTTT. The V gene is TRBV24-1, the J gene TRBJ2-2; D is unresolved. Looked up from germline, CDR1 is KGHDR and CDR2 is SFDVKD. V was pared by 6 bases and J by 3 bases, with 10 bases between. This CDR3 is built from 14 residues.

In DNA form, the CDR3 reads TGTGCCAGCAGCTTAGAACTAGCGGGAGGTGAGCAGTACTTC. Its translation is CASSLELAGGEQYF. The chain combines TRBV11-3 with TRBJ2-7, with TRBD2 matching 12 bases. In germline, CDR1 is SGHNT, CDR2 YENEEA. Trimming took 0 bases from V and 7 from J; bases not matched to a gene: 1. The CDR3 has 14 residues.

V is TRBV2 and J is TRBJ1-3; a possible D gene is TRBD1 (5 bases). V lost 0 bases to trimming and J lost 1 base, with 7 bases between them. This CDR3 is 15 amino acids long. CDR1 is SNHLY, CDR2 FYNNEI, per germline. This CDR3 reads CASSEARGSGNTIYF. The CDR3 DNA reads as TGTGCCAGCAGTGAAGCAAGGGGTTCTGGAAACACCATATATTTT.

The chain uses TRBV6-6 and TRBJ1-2, with 7 bases aligning to TRBD1. J was trimmed by 4 bases and V by 6 bases; bases with no gene match: 5. Per the germline V gene, CDR1 is MNHNY and CDR2 is SVGAGI (reference sequence). The CDR3 contains 13 residues. For the CDR3, the DNA is TGTGCCAGCAGGGAAGGGGGCGCCTATGGCTACACCTTC. Its protein product is CASREGGAYGYTF.

The rearrangement uses TRBV5-4 and TRBJ2-2; 9 bases match TRBD1. The germline CDR1 and CDR2 sequences are SGHNT and YYREEE (reference sequence). Unmatched junction bases numbered 7, after V lost 4 bases and J lost 0 bases. This CDR3 region has 17 residues. The CDR3 DNA is TGTGCCAGCAGCGGGGGACAGGGTCCCTCGAACACCGGGGAGCTGTTTTTT. This encodes CASSGGQGPSNTGELFF.

The V call is TRBV7-6, the J call TRBJ2-6, with a tentative D call TRBD2 (6 bases). V was cut by 2 bases and J by 3 bases, with 14 bases left in between. The CDR3 is made up of 17 amino acids. Germline CDR1 is SGHVS and CDR2 is FNYEAQ. CDR3 loop: CASSLYAGRGGANVLTF. CDR3 bases: TGTGCCAGCAGCTTATATGCGGGGCGGGGTGGGGCCAACGTCCTGACTTTC. Supplemented by reference TRBV7-6 and TRBJ2-6, the full variable domain reads GAGVSQSPRYKVTKRGQDVALRCDPISGHVSLYWYRQALGQGPEFLTYFNYEAQQDKSGLPNDRFSAERPEGSISTLTIQRTEQRDSAMYRCASSLYAGRGGANVLTFGAGSRLTVL.

The genes are TRBV7-9 and TRBJ2-2, with 12 bases that match TRBD2. V lost 5 bases, J lost 6 bases, and 7 bases stayed unmatched. The germline V gene encodes CDR1 SEHNR and CDR2 FQNEAQ (reference sequence). The CDR3 spans 16 residues. CDR3 in amino acids: CASSPGLAGQAGELFF. In nucleotides, the CDR3 is TGTGCCAGCAGCCCAGGACTAGCGGGACAAGCCGGGGAGCTGTTTTTT.

V usage is TRBV5-5 and J usage is TRBJ2-1; D is possibly TRBD1 (6 bases). Germline assignment: CDR1 SGHKS and CDR2 YYEKEE (reference sequence). The ends were cut back, 3 bases at V and 7 bases at J, with 11 bases in the middle. This CDR3 has 13 amino acids. Here the CDR3 DNA reads TGTGCCAGCAGCTCGAGACAGGTGAATGAGCAGTTCTTC. Translated, it gives CASSSRQVNEQFF.

The chain combines TRBV2 with TRBJ2-5, with TRBD2 identical over 8 bases. V trimming: 4 bases; J trimming: 1 base; junction bases outside the gene matches: 2. The CDR3 spans 14 residues. CDR1 SNHLY and CDR2 FYNNEI come from the germline V gene. CDR3 in amino acids: CASSGLAGQETQYF. The DNA of the CDR3 is TGTGCCAGCAGTGGGCTAGCGGGCCAAGAGACCCAGTACTTC.

The chain combines TRBV7-8 with TRBJ2-2; 12 bases fit TRBD1. Germline assignment: CDR1 SGHVS and CDR2 FQNEAQ. There are 15 residues in the CDR3. Trimming took 5 bases from V and 7 from J; bases not matched to a gene: 5. The CDR3 DNA reads TGTGCCAGCAGCCAGGGGGACAGGGGGCTCGGGGAGCTGTTTTTT. Protein product: CASSQGDRGLGELFF.

This chain uses TRBV5-5 with TRBJ2-3; no reliable D call. The germline V gene has CDR1 SGHKS and CDR2 YYEKEE (reference sequence). The CDR3 runs to 14 residues. Trimming cost V 0 bases and J 1 base, with 6 bases left between them. The CDR3 here is CASSLVAGTDTQYF. The CDR3 DNA is TGTGCCAGCAGCTTGGTTGCGGGCACAGATACGCAGTATTTT.

The genes are TRBV5-3 and TRBJ1-5; unclear D gene. TRBV5-3 is annotated as an ORF whose role is uncertain. The CDR3 sequence is 13 residues long. Trimming pared 5 bases from V and 0 bases from J, leaving 6 bases between. CDR3 amino acids: CARRQNSNQPQHF. The CDR3 nucleotides read TGTGCCAGAAGACAGAATAGCAATCAGCCCCAGCATTTT.

This clone occurred once. This chain links TRBV27 with TRBJ2-7, with D perhaps TRBD2 (5 bases). Germline CDR1 and CDR2: MNHEY and SMNVEV (reference sequence). V was clipped by 3 bases and J by 3 bases, with 12 bases between them. The CDR3 is 14 residues long. CDR3 bases: TGTGCCAGCAGTTTTCGGTTCGACTACTACGAGCAGTACTTC. This gives the protein CASSFRFDYYEQYF.

The chain is built from TRBV5-1 and TRBJ1-1; a weak D match, TRBD1 (5 bases). Per the germline V gene, CDR1 is SGHRS and CDR2 is YFSETQ. This CDR3 comprises 14 residues. With 0 bases removed from V and 1 base from J, the gap between germline ends came to 7 bases. CDR3 sequence: CASSLGGPNTEAFF. In DNA, the CDR3 is TGCGCCAGCAGCTTGGGGGGCCCGAACACTGAAGCTTTCTTT.

Concerning this clone itself: The same CDR3 is also encoded by other DNA sequences in this sample. V gene TRBV7-2 combines with J gene TRBJ1-3, with D unclear. Germline CDR1 is SGHTA and CDR2 is FQGNSA. Trimming removed 3 bases at V and 0 bases at J, with 12 bases between. CDR3 length equals 16 residues. The DNA of the CDR3 is TGTGCCAGCAGCTTGGCCGGAGGGTACTCTGGAAACACCATATATTTT. Its translation is CASSLAGGYSGNTIYF.

The chain recombines TRBV2 with TRBJ1-4; D perhaps matches TRBD1 (5 bases). The V gene lost 6 bases and the J gene lost 11 bases, with 19 bases spanning the gap. This CDR3 comprises 14 residues. Per the germline V gene, CDR1 is SNHLY and CDR2 is FYNNEI. CDR3 loop: CASRQIQAGEKLFF. Written as DNA, the CDR3 is TGTGCCAGCAGACAAATACAGGCAGGCGAGAAACTGTTTTTT. Full variable domain (outside the CDR3, taken from reference TRBV2 and TRBJ1-4): EPEVTQTPSHQVTQMGQEVILRCVPISNHLYFYWYRQILGQKVEFLVSFYNNEISEKSEIFDDQFSVERPDGSNFTLKIRSTKLEDSAMYFCASRQIQAGEKLFFGSGTQLSVL.

The chain has TRBV27 and TRBJ2-6; D not certain. Trimming pared 5 bases from V and 10 bases from J, leaving 12 bases between. This CDR3 contains 13 residues. CDR1 is MNHEY, CDR2 SMNVEV, per germline (reference sequence). Here the CDR3 DNA reads TGTGCCAGCAGTCCCTTAACACCTAACGTCCTGACTTTC. Translating it yields CASSPLTPNVLTF.

This clone was detected only once. The chain combines TRBV29-1 with TRBJ2-2, with 9 nucleotides matching TRBD1. The CDR3 has 16 amino acids. Trimming at V came to 5 bases and at J to 7 bases, leaving 14 bases not matched to a gene. Per germline, CDR1 SQVTM and CDR2 ANQGSEA. The CDR3 sequence is CSVLPPGQGTFGELFF. CDR3 DNA sequence: TGCAGCGTTCTGCCCCCGGGACAGGGAACTTTCGGGGAGCTGTTTTTT.

The chain recombines TRBV29-1 with TRBJ2-3; 9 bases fit TRBD1. Germline V CDR1 and CDR2: SQVTM, ANQGSEA. The CDR3 covers 13 residues. The V gene end was trimmed by 5 bases and the J gene end by 4 bases; junction bases not matched to a gene: 4. The CDR3 nucleotides are TGCAGCGTTCGTACAGGGGGCTCAGATACGCAGTATTTT. Protein sequence: CSVRTGGSDTQYF.

The V and J genes are TRBV4-2 and TRBJ2-7, with D maybe TRBD2 (5 bases). V lost 3 bases and J 0 bases, leaving 12 bases between the germline ends. Germline loops: CDR1 LGHNA, CDR2 YNFKEQ. This CDR3 region has 15 residues. CDR3 in amino acids: CASSQDSLSSYEQYF. The CDR3 coding sequence is TGTGCCAGCAGCCAGGACTCTCTCAGCTCCTACGAGCAGTACTTC.

This clone was recorded only once. A read error may produce the germline difference seen at one junction end. The CDR3 DNA sequence: TGTGCCAGCAGCGAAGTGGTCACGGGTGGTGAAAAACTGTTTTTT. Its translation: CASSEVVTGGEKLFF. V gene TRBV2 combines with J gene TRBJ1-4; D gene ambiguous. Germline CDR1 reads SNHLY; CDR2 reads FYNNEI. The CDR3 consists of 15 residues. The full variable domain, with the rest looked up from reference TRBV2 and TRBJ1-4, is EPEVTQTPSHQVTQMGQEVILRCVPISNHLYFYWYRQILGQKVEFLVSFYNNEISEKSEIFDDQFSVERPDGSNFTLKIRSTKLEDSAMYFCASSEVVTGGEKLFFGSGTQLSVL.